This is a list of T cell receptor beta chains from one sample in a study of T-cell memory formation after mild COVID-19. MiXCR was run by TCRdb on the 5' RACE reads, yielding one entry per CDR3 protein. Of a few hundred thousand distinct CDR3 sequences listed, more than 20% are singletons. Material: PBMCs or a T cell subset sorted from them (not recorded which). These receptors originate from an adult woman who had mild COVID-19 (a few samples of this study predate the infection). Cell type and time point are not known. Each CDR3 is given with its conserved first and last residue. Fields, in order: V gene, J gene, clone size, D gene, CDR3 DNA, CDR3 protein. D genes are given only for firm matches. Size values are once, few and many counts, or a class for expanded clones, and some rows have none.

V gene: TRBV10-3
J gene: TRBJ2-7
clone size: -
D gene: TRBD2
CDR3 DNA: TGTGCCTCCGCCAGTGGGACTAGCGGTTTCTACGAGCAGTACTTC
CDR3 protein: CASASGTSGFYEQYF

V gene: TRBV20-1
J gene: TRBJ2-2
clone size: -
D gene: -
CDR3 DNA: TGCAGTGCGCAGGGACTTAACACCGGGGAGCTGTTTTTT
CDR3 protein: CSAQGLNTGELFF

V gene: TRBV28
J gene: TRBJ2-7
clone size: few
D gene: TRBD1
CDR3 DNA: TGTGCCAGCAGTTCTGTGACAGGGGGAACCTACGAGCAGTACTTC
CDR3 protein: CASSSVTGGTYEQYF

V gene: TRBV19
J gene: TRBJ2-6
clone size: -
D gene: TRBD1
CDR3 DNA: TGTGCCAGTAGATTTGGCGGGACAGGGAGATCTGGGGCCAACGTCCTGACTTTC
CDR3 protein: CASRFGGTGRSGANVLTF

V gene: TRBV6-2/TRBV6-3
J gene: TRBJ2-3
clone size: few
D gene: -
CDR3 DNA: TGTGCCAGCAGTTACTCGAAAGATACGCAGTATTTT
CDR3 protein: CASSYSKDTQYF

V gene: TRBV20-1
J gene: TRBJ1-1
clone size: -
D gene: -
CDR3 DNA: TGCAGTGCTAGAGAGTACAGGCGGAACACTGAAGCTTTCTTT
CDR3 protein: CSAREYRRNTEAFF

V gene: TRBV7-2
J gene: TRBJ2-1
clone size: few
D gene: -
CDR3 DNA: TGTGCCAGCAGCTTAGCCTATGAGCAGTTCTTC
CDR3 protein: CASSLAYEQFF

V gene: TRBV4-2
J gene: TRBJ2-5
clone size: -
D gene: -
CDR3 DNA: TGTGCCAGCAGCCAGGGAAAGAGAGAGACCCAGTACTTC
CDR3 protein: CASSQGKRETQYF

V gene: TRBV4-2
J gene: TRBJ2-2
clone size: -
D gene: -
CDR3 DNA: TGTGCCAGCAGCCCCCAAGAGGGGGGTCACGGGGAGCTGTTTTTT
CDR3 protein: CASSPQEGGHGELFF

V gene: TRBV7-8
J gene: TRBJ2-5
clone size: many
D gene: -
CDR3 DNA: TGTGCCAGCAGCTTTCTGATGGACAAACAAGAGACCCAGTACTTC
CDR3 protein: CASSFLMDKQETQYF

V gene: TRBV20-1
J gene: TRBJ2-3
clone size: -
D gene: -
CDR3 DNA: TGCAGTGCTAGAGAGCCTGGGTCAGATACGCAGTATTTT
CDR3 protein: CSAREPGSDTQYF

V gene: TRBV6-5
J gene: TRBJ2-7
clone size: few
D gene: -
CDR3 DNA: TGTGCCAGCAGTCGAAACAGGGACGAGCAGTACTTC
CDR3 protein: CASSRNRDEQYF

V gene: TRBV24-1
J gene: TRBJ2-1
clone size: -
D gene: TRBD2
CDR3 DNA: TGTGCCACCAGTGAACTAGCGGGAGAGGGGGAGGCGCAGTTCTTC
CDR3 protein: CATSELAGEGEAQFF

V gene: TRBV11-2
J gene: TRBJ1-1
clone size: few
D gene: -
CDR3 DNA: TGTGCCAGCAGGGTAGGTGAAATACAGAACACTGAAGCTTTCTTT
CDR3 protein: CASRVGEIQNTEAFF

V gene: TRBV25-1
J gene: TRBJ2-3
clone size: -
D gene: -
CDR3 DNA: TGTGCCAGCAGTGAATATGTGGGGAATACGCAGTATTTT
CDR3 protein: CASSEYVGNTQYF

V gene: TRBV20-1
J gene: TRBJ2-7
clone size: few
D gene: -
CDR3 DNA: TGCAGTGCTAGCCCCCGAGCCTACCCTACTGAGCAGTACTTC
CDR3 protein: CSASPRAYPTEQYF

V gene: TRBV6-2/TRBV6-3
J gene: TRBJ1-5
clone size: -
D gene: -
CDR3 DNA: TGTGCCAGCAGTTACTCTCCCTTCAATCAGCCCCAGCATTTT
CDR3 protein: CASSYSPFNQPQHF

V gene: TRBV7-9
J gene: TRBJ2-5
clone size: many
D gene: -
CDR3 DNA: TGTGCCAGCAGCTTAGGAGCAGGGGCGCGAGAGACCCAGTACTTC
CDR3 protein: CASSLGAGARETQYF

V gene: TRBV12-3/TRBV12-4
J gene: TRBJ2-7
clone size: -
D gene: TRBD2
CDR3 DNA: TGTGCCAGCAGTTGGGGGATAGCGGGATCCGAGCAGTACTTC
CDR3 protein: CASSWGIAGSEQYF

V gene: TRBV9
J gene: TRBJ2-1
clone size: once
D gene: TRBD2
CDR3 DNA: TGTGCCAGCAGCGCTCCGACGGGGACTACTCACAATGAGCAGTTCTTC
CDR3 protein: CASSAPTGTTHNEQFF

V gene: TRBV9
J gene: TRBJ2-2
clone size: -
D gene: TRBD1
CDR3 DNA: TGTGCCAGCAGCGTACTGGGTACAGGGGGATTGACCGGGGAGCTGTTTTTT
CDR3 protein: CASSVLGTGGLTGELFF

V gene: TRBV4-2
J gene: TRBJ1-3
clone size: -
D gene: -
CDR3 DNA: TGTGCCAGCAGCCAAGCCGAAGCTGGAAACACCATATATTTT
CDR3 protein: CASSQAEAGNTIYF

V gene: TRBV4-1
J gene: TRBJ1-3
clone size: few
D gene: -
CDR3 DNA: TGCGCCAGCAGCCATATCGTGGGGGATCCCTCTGGAAACACCATATATTTT
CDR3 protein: CASSHIVGDPSGNTIYF

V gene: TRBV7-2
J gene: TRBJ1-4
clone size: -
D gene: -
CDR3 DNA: TGTGCCAGCAGCTTAGGGAAGACCGGACCAAAACTGTTTTTT
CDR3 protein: CASSLGKTGPKLFF

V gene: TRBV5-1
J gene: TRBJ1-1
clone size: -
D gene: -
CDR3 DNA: TGCGCCAGCAGCCCATACAGGGAAACTGAAGCTTTCTTT
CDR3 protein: CASSPYRETEAFF

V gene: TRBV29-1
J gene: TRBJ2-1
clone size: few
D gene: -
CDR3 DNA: TGCAGCTCGGGCGCCAATGAGCAGTTCTTC
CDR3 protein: CSSGANEQFF

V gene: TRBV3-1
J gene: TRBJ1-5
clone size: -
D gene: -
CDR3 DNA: TGTGCCAGCAGCCAAGGGTCATGGTATAGCAATCAGCCCCAGCATTTT
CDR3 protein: CASSQGSWYSNQPQHF

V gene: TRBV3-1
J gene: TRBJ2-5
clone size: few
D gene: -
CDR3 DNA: TGTGCCAGCAGCGGGTTTGAGAAGACCCAGTACTTC
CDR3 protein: CASSGFEKTQYF

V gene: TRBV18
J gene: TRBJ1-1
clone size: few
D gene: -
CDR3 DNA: TGTGCCAGCTCACCCTCACATCCAAGGGAGAAGAACACTGAAGCTTTCTTT
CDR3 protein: CASSPSHPREKNTEAFF